The 7 T cell receptor beta chains given below trace back to one sample, sequenced in a study of blood T cell repertoires in COVID-19. TCRdb's table, derived via immunoSEQ multiplex PCR, lists solely in-frame clones and lacks some. The data hold around 170,000 clones, with about 80% observed a single time. Sequencing was performed on peripheral blood. The origin of the receptors is a man in his thirties or forties with active or convalescent COVID-19.

In DNA form, the CDR3 reads TGTGCCAGCAGTCCATCAGTTAATACCTACAATGAGCAGTTCTTC. Translation gives CASSPSVNTYNEQFF. The chain has TRBV27 and TRBJ2-1; D not certain. V gave up 5 bases and J gave up 2 bases, with 13 bases separating them. Looked up from germline, CDR1 is MNHEY and CDR2 is SMNVEV (reference sequence). The CDR3 extends over 15 amino acids.

The chain is built from TRBV7-9 and TRBJ2-7; a possible D gene is TRBD2 (7 bases). V lost 5 bases to trimming and J lost 5 bases, with 13 bases between them. The CDR3 runs 13 residues. Per germline, CDR1 SEHNR and CDR2 FQNEAQ (reference sequence). The CDR3 loop is CASSPTGRDEQYF. CDR3 DNA: TGTGCCAGCAGCCCAACAGGGAGGGACGAGCAGTACTTC.

The V and J genes are TRBV3-1 (or the pseudogene TRBV3-2) and TRBJ1-2; the D is unclear. In germline, CDR1 is LGHDT, CDR2 YNNKEL (reference sequence). Trimming removed 0 bases from V and 7 bases from J, with 15 bases in between. The CDR3 has 15 residues. This CDR3 reads CASSQESGVAGGYTF. The CDR3 coding sequence is TGTGCCAGCAGCCAAGAGTCCGGGGTGGCAGGTGGCTACACCTTC.

DNA for the CDR3: TGTGCCTGGAGTGTCCCCGGGACAGGCCTTAATTCACCCCTCCACTTT. This translates into CAWSVPGTGLNSPLHF. V usage is TRBV30 and J usage is TRBJ1-6; 8 bases align to TRBD1. V shed 0 bases, J shed 6 bases, and the junction held 7 bases outside the gene matches. There are 16 residues in the CDR3. Germline CDR1 and CDR2: GTSNPN and SVGIG (reference sequence).

The chain has TRBV5-4 and TRBJ2-5, with D maybe TRBD2 (6 bases). V was trimmed by 0 bases and J by 5 bases, leaving 17 bases between them. The germline V gene encodes CDR1 SGHNT and CDR2 YYREEE (reference sequence). CDR3 length equals 16 residues. The DNA of the CDR3 is TGTGCCAGCAGCTTGGCCTCGCTAGCGAGCGGTGAGACCCAGTACTTC. Translation gives CASSLASLASGETQYF.

The gene calls are TRBV6-1 and TRBJ1-1, with D possibly TRBD1 on 6 matching bases. Germline assignment: CDR1 MNHNS and CDR2 SASEGT. Trimming cost V 2 bases and J 0 bases, with 7 bases left between them. The CDR3 length is 14 residues. CDR3 coding DNA: TGTGCCAGCAGTGAACAGGGGTTGAACACTGAAGCTTTCTTT. Its protein is CASSEQGLNTEAFF.

The gene calls are TRBV10-2 and TRBJ1-3, with D maybe TRBD1 (6 bases). This CDR3 contains 15 residues. From germline, CDR1 is WSHSY and CDR2 SAAADI. The V end was cut by 2 bases, the J end by 0 bases, with 8 bases between. CDR3 in DNA: TGCGCCAGCAGTGAGAGGGGGTACTCTGGAAACACCATATATTTT. Protein product: CASSERGYSGNTIYF.